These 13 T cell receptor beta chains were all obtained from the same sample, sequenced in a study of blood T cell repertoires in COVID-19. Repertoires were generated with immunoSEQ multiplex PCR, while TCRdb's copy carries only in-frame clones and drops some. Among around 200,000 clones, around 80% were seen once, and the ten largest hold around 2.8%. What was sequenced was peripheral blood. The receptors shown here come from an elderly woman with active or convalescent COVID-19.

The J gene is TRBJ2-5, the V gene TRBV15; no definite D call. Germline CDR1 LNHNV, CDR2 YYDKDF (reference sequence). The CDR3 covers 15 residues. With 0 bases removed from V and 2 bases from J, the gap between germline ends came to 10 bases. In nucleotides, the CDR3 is TGTGCCACCAGCAGAGATACCAGGTCACAAGAGACCCAGTACTTC. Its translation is CATSRDTRSQETQYF.

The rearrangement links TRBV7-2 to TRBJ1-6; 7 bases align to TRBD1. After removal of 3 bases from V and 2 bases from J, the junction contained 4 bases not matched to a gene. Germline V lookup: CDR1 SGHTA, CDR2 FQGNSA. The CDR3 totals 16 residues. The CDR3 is CASSFTGAPYNSPLHF. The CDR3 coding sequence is TGTGCCAGCAGCTTCACAGGGGCCCCCTATAATTCACCCCTCCACTTT. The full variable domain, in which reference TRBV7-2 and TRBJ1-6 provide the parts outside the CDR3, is GAGVSQSPSNKVTEKGKDVELRCDPISGHTALYWYRQSLGQGLEFLIYFQGNSAPDKSGLPSDRFSAERTGGSVSTLTIQRTQQEDSAVYLCASSFTGAPYNSPLHFGNGTRLTVT.

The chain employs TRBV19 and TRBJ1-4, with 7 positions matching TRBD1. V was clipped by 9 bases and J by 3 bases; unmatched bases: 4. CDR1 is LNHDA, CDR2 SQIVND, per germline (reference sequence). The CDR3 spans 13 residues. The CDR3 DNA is TGTGCCAGCCGTGGGACAGCTAATGAAAAACTGTTTTTT. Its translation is CASRGTANEKLFF.

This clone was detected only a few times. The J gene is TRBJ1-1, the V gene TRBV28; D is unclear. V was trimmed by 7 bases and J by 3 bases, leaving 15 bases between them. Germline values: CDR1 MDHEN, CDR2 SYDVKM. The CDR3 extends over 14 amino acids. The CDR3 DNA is TGTGCCAGCACCCCGACCCCGGGATACACTGAAGCTTTCTTT. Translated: CASTPTPGYTEAFF.

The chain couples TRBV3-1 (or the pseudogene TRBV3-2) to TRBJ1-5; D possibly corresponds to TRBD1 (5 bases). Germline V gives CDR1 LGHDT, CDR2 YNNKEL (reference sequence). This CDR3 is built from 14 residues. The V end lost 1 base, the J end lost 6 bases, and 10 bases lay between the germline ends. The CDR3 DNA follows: TGTGCCAGCAGCCAAGGCCGGGGGGGTCAGCCCCAGCATTTT. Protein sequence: CASSQGRGGQPQHF.

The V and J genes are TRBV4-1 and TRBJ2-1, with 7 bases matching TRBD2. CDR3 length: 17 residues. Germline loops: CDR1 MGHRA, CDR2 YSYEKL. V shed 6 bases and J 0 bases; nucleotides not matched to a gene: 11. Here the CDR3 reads CASRRELSGSSYNEQFF. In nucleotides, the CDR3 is TGCGCCAGCAGAAGGGAACTTAGCGGGTCCTCCTACAATGAGCAGTTCTTC.

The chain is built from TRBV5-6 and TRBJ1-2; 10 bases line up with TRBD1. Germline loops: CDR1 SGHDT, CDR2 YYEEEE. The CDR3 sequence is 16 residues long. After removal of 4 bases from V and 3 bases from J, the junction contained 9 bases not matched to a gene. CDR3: CASSLGPTGGDYGYTF. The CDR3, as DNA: TGTGCCAGCAGCCTTGGGCCGACAGGGGGCGACTATGGCTACACCTTC.

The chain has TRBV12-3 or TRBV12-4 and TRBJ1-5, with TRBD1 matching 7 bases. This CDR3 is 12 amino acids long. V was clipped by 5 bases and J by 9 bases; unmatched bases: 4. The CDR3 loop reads CASSLPGGPQHF. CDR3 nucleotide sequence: TGTGCCAGCAGTCTCCCAGGGGGGCCCCAGCATTTT.

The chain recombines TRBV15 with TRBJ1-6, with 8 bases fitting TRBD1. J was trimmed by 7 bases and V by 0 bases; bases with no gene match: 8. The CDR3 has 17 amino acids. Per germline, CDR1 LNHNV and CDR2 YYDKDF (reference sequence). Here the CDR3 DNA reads TGTGCCACCAGCAGAGATTTTCAGCGACAGGGGAATTCACCCCTCCACTTT. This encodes CATSRDFQRQGNSPLHF.

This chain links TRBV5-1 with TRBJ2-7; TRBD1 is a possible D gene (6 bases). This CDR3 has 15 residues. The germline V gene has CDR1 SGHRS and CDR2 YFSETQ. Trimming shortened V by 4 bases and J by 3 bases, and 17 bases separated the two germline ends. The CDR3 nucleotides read TGCGCCAGCAGCCCACGGGACCAGGGGAACTACGAGCAGTACTTC. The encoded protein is CASSPRDQGNYEQYF.

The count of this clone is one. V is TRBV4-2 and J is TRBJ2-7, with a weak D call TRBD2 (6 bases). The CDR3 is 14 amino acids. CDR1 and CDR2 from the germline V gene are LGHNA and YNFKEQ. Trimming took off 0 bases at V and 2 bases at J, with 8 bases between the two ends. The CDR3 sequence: CASSQDAGPYEQYF. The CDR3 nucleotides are TGTGCCAGCAGCCAAGATGCGGGGCCCTACGAGCAGTACTTC.

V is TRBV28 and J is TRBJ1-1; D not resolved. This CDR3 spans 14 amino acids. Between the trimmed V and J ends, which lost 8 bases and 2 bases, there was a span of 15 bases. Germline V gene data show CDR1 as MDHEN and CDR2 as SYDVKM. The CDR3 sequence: CASLPSLANTEAFF. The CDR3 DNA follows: TGTGCCAGCCTACCATCTCTCGCAAACACTGAAGCTTTCTTT.

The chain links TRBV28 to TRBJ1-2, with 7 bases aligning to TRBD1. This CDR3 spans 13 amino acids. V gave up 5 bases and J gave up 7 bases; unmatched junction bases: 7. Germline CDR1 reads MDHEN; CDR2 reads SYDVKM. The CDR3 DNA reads TGTGCCAGCAGTGTACAGGGGCTGGGTGGCTACACCTTC. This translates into CASSVQGLGGYTF.